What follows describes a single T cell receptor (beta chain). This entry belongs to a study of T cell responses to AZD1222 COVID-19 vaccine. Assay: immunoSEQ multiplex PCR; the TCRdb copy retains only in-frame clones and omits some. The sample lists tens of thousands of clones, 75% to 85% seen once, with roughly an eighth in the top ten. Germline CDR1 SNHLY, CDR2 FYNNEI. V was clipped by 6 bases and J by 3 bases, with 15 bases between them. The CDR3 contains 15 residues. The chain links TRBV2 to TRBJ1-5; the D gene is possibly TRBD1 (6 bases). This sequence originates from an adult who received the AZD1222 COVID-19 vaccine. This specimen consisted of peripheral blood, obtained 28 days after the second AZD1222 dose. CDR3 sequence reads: CASRHRDIYNQPQHF. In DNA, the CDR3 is TGTGCCAGCAGACACCGGGACATTTACAATCAGCCCCAGCATTTT.